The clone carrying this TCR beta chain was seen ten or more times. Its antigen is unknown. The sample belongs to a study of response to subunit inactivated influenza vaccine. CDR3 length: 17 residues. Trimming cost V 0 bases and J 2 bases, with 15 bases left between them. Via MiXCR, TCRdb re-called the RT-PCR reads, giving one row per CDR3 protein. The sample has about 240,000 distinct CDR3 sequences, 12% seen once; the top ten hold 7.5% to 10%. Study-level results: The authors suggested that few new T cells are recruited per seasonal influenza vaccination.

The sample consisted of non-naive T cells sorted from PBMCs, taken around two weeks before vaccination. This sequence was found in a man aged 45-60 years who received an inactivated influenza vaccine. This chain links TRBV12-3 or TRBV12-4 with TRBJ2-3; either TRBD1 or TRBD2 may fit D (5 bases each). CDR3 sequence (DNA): TGTGCCAGCAGTTTAGCGCTCGGGGCAGTATTCACAGATACGCAGTATTTT. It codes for CASSLALGAVFTDTQYF.